This T cell receptor beta chain was sequenced for a study of OX40 agonist ivuxolimab in advanced cancers. Turning to this clone: No antigen is known for it.

Study-wide results and limits: Fewer expanded clones were found on average in CD4+ than in CD8+ T cells.

Using immunoSEQ multiplex PCR, the repertoire was profiled, and TCRdb retains in-frame clones only, with some absent. The table records about 130,000 clones, approximately 94% of them present only once. The sample consisted of CD4+ or CD8+ T cells sorted from blood, taken in a trial of the OX40 agonist ivuxolimab. This TCR was sampled from an adult with an advanced solid tumor such as melanoma, head and neck, liver or kidney cancer.

CDR3 residues: CASRSSVYPQYGYTF. The CDR3 nucleotides read TGTGCCAGCAGGTCATCAGTTTACCCTCAGTATGGCTACACCTTC. The chain uses TRBV6-5 and TRBJ1-2; D is unresolved. The CDR3 covers 15 residues. CDR1 MNHEY and CDR2 SVGAGI come from the germline V gene. Trimming removed 6 bases at V and 5 bases at J, with 19 bases between.